A selection of T cell receptor beta chains follows, all from one sample in a study of T cell clusters in autoimmune cytopenias. TCRdb reanalyzed the multiplex PCR reads, giving one entry per CDR3 protein sequence and no DNA. The record lists around 8,200 distinct CDR3 sequences, of which the ten most abundant hold 28%. The sample was peripheral blood. The receptor source for this set is a human donor with an autoimmune cytopenia or autoimmune hepatitis (not recorded which). Each CDR3 is given with its conserved first and last residue. Some rows mark clone size as missing; the rest say once, few, many or name a class of expanded clone.

abundance	v_gene	j_gene	CDR3aa
NA	TRBV5-6	TRBJ2-6	CASSFRVAGANVLTF
NA	TRBV5-6	TRBJ1-1	CASSLEEGVPNTEAFF
NA	TRBV30	TRBJ1-5	CAWSEGQEQPQHF
NA	TRBV20-1	TRBJ1-2	CSARMQGTYGYTF
NA	TRBV5-4	TRBJ2-7	CASSLAGAVYEQYF
medium-sized	TRBV19	TRBJ1-5	CASSSGTGPQHF
NA	TRBV6-5	TRBJ1-1	CASSEQGTTEAFF
medium-sized	TRBV29-1	TRBJ2-1	CSVGQLAGAYNEQFF
NA	TRBV19	TRBJ2-7	CASSKEGIGEYEQYF
NA	TRBV30	TRBJ1-1	CAWSVGQGLTEAFF
NA	TRBV7-9	TRBJ2-1	CASSLTLGGRNEQFF
NA	TRBV30	TRBJ1-1	CAWSAAGRRGTEAFF
medium-sized	TRBV5-4	TRBJ2-5	CASRGEVGETQYF
medium-sized	TRBV5-5	TRBJ1-2	CASSLATGGSYGYTF
NA	TRBV7-6	TRBJ1-2	CASSFTQGAEGYTF
NA	TRBV30	TRBJ1-1	CAWSVNRMNTEAFF
medium-sized	TRBV27	TRBJ2-5	CASSSGLAGGQETQYF
NA	TRBV12-3/TRBV12-4	TRBJ1-1	CASSSGPTNTEAFF
NA	TRBV12-3/TRBV12-4	TRBJ2-2	CASSLVGSGPSNPTGELFF
NA	TRBV12-3/TRBV12-4	TRBJ1-5	CASTLDRVVGQPQHF
NA	TRBV15	TRBJ1-3	CATSIDFGGSGNTIYF
NA	TRBV27	TRBJ2-3	CASSLVWEGDTQYF
NA	TRBV7-9	TRBJ2-2	CASSRDRPNTGELFF
NA	TRBV5-1	TRBJ2-4	CASSLESLPEGIQYF
medium-sized	TRBV18	TRBJ2-3	CASSPPGQGPDTQYF
NA	TRBV6-5	TRBJ2-5	CASFEGGTQYF
NA	TRBV19	TRBJ1-1	CASSEGGRMNTEAFF
medium-sized	TRBV29-1	TRBJ2-3	CSAAPPGGRGDTQYF
NA	TRBV5-6	TRBJ2-7	CASSFMADLSFSYEQYF
medium-sized	TRBV18	TRBJ2-7	CASSPGGHEQYF
medium-sized	TRBV6-5	TRBJ1-2	CASSPTGEGGYTF
NA	TRBV12-3/TRBV12-4	TRBJ1-1	CATRRGEGTEAFF
NA	TRBV5-6	TRBJ1-3	CASSLAWQAGNTIYF